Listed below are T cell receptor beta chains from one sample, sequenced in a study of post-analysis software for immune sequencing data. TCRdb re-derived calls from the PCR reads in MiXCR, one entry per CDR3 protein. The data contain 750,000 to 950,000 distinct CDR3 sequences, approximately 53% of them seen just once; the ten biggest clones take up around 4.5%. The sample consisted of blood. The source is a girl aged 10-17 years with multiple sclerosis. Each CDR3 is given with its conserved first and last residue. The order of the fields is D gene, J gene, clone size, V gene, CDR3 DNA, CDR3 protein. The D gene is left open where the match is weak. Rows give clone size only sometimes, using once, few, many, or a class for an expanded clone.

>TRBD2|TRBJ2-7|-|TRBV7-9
TGTGCCCTCGGGGAGGGTTCCTACGAGCAGTACTTC
CALGEGSYEQYF
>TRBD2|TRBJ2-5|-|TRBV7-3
TGTGCCAGCAGCTTTAGCGGGAGGGTTGAAGAGACCCAGTACTTC
CASSFSGRVEETQYF
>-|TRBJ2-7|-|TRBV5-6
TGTGCCAGCAGCACGGACGGAAGCTCCTACGAGCAGTACTTC
CASSTDGSSYEQYF
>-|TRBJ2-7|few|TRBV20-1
TGCAGTGCCTGGGGGGGGGCCCTGAACGAGCAGTACTTC
CSAWGGALNEQYF
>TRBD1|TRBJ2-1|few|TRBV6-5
TGTGCCAGCAGTTACAGGGGGCCGGATGAGCAGTTCTTC
CASSYRGPDEQFF
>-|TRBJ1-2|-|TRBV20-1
TGCAGTGCTAGATCTGAGCGGCGGGGGTATGGCTACACCTTC
CSARSERRGYGYTF
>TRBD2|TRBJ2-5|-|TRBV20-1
TGCAGTGCTCCTCCCGGGACTAGCGGGGGGACTACGGAGACCCAGTACTTC
CSAPPGTSGGTTETQYF
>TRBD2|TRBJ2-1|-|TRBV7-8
TGTGCCAGCAGCGCCTCGCTAGCGGGGGACCACAATGAGCAGTTCTTC
CASSASLAGDHNEQFF
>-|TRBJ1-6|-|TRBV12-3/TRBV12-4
TGTGCCAGCGGACTAAACCCGGGCAGCGATTCACCCCTCCACTTT
CASGLNPGSDSPLHF
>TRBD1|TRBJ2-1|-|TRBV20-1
TGCAGTACTTTGGGGGACAGGGGGAGCAATGAGCAGTTCTTC
CSTLGDRGSNEQFF
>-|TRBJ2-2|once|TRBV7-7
TGTGCCAGCAGCTTAGCCCTCACGGTGGGGGCGCGGGGCACCGGGGAGCTGTTTTTT
CASSLALTVGARGTGELFF
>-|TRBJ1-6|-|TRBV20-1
TGCAGTGCTAGGGCCGGGGACAAGACCAATTCACCCCTCCACTTT
CSARAGDKTNSPLHF
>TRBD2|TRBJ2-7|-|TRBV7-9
TGTGCCAGCAGCCACCGGAAAGAGCGGGATTGGATTTACGAGCAGTACTTC
CASSHRKERDWIYEQYF
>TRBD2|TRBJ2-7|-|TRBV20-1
TGCAGTGCTAGAGATTACCTAGCGGGAGGGTACGAGCAGTACTTC
CSARDYLAGGYEQYF
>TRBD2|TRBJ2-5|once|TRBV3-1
TGTGCCAGCAGCCGCAAGACTAGCGGGGTCTGGGAGCAGTACTTC
CASSRKTSGVWEQYF
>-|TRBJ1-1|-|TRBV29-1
TGCATCTGTTCCTCGGACGGAGGGAACACTGAAGCTTTCTTT
CICSSDGGNTEAFF
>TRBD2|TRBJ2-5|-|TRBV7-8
TGTGCCAGCAGCTCCAGAGGGCGGGAGGAGGAGACCCAGTACTTC
CASSSRGREEETQYF
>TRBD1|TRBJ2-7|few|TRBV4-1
TGCGCCAGCAGCCAAGATCGACAGGGCGACGAGCAGTACTTC
CASSQDRQGDEQYF
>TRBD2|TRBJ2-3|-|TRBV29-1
TGCAGCGTTGCCCGGGGGGTAGGAGATACGCAGTATTTT
CSVARGVGDTQYF
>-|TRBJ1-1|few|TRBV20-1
TGCAGTGCTCCCCGGGGGGGAATGAACACTGAAGCTTTCTTT
CSAPRGGMNTEAFF
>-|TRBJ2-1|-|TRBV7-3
TGTGCCAGCAGCGTGACTGGCTACAATGAGCAGGTCTTC
CASSVTGYNEQVF
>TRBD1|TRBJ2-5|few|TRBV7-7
TGTGCTAGCAGCGGACAGGGCAAAGAGACCCAGTACTTC
CASSGQGKETQYF
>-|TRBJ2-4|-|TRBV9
TGTGCCAGCAGCGCCAGGGACCGCACAGAGATTCAGTACTTC
CASSARDRTEIQYF
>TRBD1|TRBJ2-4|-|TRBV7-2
TGTGCCAGCAGCTTAATACAGGGGCAGCTGCTAGCCAAAAACATTCAGTACTTC
CASSLIQGQLLAKNIQYF
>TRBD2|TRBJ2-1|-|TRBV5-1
TGCGCCAGCAGCTTGCTTTGGACTAGCGGGGGCGAGCAGGGGAATGAGCAGTTCTTC
CASSLLWTSGGEQGNEQFF
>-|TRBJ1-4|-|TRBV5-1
TGCGCCAGCAGCGTCCTCGGCGCCAGGGGAGCGACTAATGAAAAACTGTTTTTT
CASSVLGARGATNEKLFF
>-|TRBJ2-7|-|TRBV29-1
TGCAGCGTTGATAACAGCCTAGTCTCCTACGAGCAGTACTTC
CSVDNSLVSYEQYF
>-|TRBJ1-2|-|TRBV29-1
TGCGGCGGGCAATTCAACTATGGCTACACCTTC
CGGQFNYGYTF
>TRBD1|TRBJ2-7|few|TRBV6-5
TGTGCCAGCAGTTACGCGGGACAGGGGGCCTACGAGCAGTACTTC
CASSYAGQGAYEQYF
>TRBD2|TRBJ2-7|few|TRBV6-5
TGTGCCAGCAGTTACTTACTAGCGGAGACCTACGAGCAGTACTTC
CASSYLLAETYEQYF
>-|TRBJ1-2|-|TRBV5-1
TGCGCCAGCAGCTACAGACCGGATCCTAACTATGGCTACACCTTC
CASSYRPDPNYGYTF
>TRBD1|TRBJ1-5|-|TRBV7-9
TGTGCCAGCAGCGGTGGAGGGGGCGGCAATCAGCCCCAGCATTTT
CASSGGGGGNQPQHF
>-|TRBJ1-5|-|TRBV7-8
TGTGCCAGCAGCTTATTGTTAAGCAGTGGCAATCAGCCCCAGCATTTT
CASSLLLSSGNQPQHF
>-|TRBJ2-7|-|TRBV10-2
TGCGCCAGCAGTGAGGGGGGGCTAGGTCTCGAGCAGTACTTC
CASSEGGLGLEQYF
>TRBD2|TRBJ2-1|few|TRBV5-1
TGCGCCAGCAGCTTGGCCGCGGGGGTCACGTACAATGAGCAGTTCTTC
CASSLAAGVTYNEQFF
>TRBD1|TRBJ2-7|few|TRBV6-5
TGTGCCAGCAGACTTACCGGGACAGTGTCCTACGAGCAGTACTTC
CASRLTGTVSYEQYF
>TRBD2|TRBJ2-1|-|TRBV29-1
TGCAGCGTTGATCCAGCGGGAGGGCTTAGCCCCTACAATGAGCAGTTCTTC
CSVDPAGGLSPYNEQFF
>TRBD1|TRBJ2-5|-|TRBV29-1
TGCAGCGTGAGGGAGGGGACAGGGATACGGACCCAGTACTTC
CSVREGTGIRTQYF
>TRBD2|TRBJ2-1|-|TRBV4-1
TGCGCCAGCAGCCAAGAGAGTGCTAGCGGGAGTTTATATGAGCAGTTCTTC
CASSQESASGSLYEQFF
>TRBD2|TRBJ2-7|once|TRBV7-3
TGTGCCAGCAGCTTAATGGTCTTAGCGGGGGATAAGCAGTACTTC
CASSLMVLAGDKQYF
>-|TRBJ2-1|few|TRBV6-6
TGTGCCAGCATAGGAGTCGTTCGGGGTTTCAATGAGCAGTTCTTC
CASIGVVRGFNEQFF
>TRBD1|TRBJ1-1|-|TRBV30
TGTGCCTGGAGTGTCCCCGACAGGGGGTACACTGAAGCTTTCTTT
CAWSVPDRGYTEAFF
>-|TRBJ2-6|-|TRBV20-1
TGCAGTGCCCTACATGTATGGTCTGGGGCCAACGTCCTGACTTTC
CSALHVWSGANVLTF
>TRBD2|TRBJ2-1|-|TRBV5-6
TGTGCCAGCAGCGGACCGGGACTAGCGGGTTTACGCTCCTACAATGAGCAGTTCTTC
CASSGPGLAGLRSYNEQFF